A selection of T cell receptor beta chains follows, all from one sample in a study of blood T cell repertoires in COVID-19. Profiled with immunoSEQ multiplex PCR; TCRdb holds only in-frame clones, not every one. Here the sample spans about 270,000 clones, 70% to 90% being singletons. Sequences were obtained from PBMCs or T cells enriched from blood (not recorded which). Source of these receptors: a woman in her 30s with acute COVID-19. Each CDR3 is given without its conserved first and last residue.

v_gene	j_gene	len	CDR3aa
TRBV7-9	TRBJ1-1	9	ASGGNTEAF
TRBV19	TRBJ2-6	15	ASSTPTWFSGANVLT
TRBV3-1/TRBV3-2	TRBJ2-4	15	ASSSGTGGVAKNIQY
TRBV10-3	TRBJ2-7	15	AISESRAKGLHYEQY
TRBV18	TRBJ2-1	12	ASSPGDRADEQF
TRBV11-3	TRBJ2-5	11	ASSLGPAETQY
TRBV2	TRBJ2-1	13	ASSGYERFYNEQF
TRBV30	TRBJ1-3	13	ASRKAGGTGNTIY
TRBV18	TRBJ1-2	13	ASSPPDREIGGYT
TRBV28	TRBJ2-7	13	ASSSPQGVDYEQY
TRBV19	TRBJ1-1	12	ASSIGLPNTEAF
TRBV6-5	TRBJ2-6	11	ASTSVGANVLT
TRBV4-1	TRBJ2-3	14	ASSQGGAGSTDTQY
TRBV3-1/TRBV3-2	TRBJ1-5	11	ASSQDMYQPQH
TRBV15	TRBJ2-7	13	ATSFDRGLVDEQY
TRBV5-1	TRBJ1-5	15	ASSEDRVGGSNQPQH
TRBV9	TRBJ1-1	13	ASSVDPGQNTEAF
TRBV9	TRBJ1-1	15	ASSATAYTAGNTEAF
TRBV18	TRBJ2-2	15	ASSPPAGGPNTGELF
TRBV18	TRBJ2-1	13	ASSPGGSSYNEQF
TRBV19	TRBJ2-1	14	ASSIHRDRGLNEQF
TRBV24-1	TRBJ2-7	15	ATLTFSCRQGGYEQY
TRBV11-2	TRBJ1-6	10	ASSTGNSPLH
TRBV28	TRBJ2-7	14	ASSLGTAREGYEQY
TRBV7-3	TRBJ2-3	13	ASSSTSGVTDTQY
TRBV28	TRBJ2-1	10	ASSLTGNEQF
TRBV5-4	TRBJ2-5	13	ASSGPSGSLETQY
TRBV7-9	TRBJ2-3	15	ASTPLDYTRHTDTQY
TRBV24-1	TRBJ2-1	14	ATSDPGTSPHNEQF
TRBV20-1	TRBJ2-1	11	SASKSIGGEQF
TRBV3-1/TRBV3-2	TRBJ1-3	13	ASSRELFSGNTIY
TRBV11-2	TRBJ1-5	11	ASSLGQTQPQH
TRBV21-1	TRBJ2-5	18	ASSKEVPVGTGREQETQY
TRBV4-2	TRBJ2-1	15	ASSQVTQGASSYEQF
TRBV20-1	TRBJ1-5	12	SASGTGGNQPQH
TRBV28	TRBJ1-4	12	ASSLAGFGEKLF
TRBV24-1	TRBJ1-1	11	ATSGRGDTEAF
TRBV24-1	TRBJ2-3	12	ATSWTGKADTQY
TRBV28	TRBJ2-3	11	ASAELSPDTQY
TRBV30	TRBJ2-5	12	AWSIGQGGGAQY
TRBV7-9	TRBJ2-7	11	ASSLSGTYEQY
TRBV19	TRBJ2-7	12	ASSTEQGAWEQY
TRBV10-1	TRBJ2-3	11	ASARESTDTQY
TRBV2	TRBJ1-1	14	ASSENRGRMNTEAF
TRBV7-2	TRBJ1-5	13	ASSTAGRANQPQH
TRBV19	TRBJ2-3	13	ASSWTSGSTDTQY